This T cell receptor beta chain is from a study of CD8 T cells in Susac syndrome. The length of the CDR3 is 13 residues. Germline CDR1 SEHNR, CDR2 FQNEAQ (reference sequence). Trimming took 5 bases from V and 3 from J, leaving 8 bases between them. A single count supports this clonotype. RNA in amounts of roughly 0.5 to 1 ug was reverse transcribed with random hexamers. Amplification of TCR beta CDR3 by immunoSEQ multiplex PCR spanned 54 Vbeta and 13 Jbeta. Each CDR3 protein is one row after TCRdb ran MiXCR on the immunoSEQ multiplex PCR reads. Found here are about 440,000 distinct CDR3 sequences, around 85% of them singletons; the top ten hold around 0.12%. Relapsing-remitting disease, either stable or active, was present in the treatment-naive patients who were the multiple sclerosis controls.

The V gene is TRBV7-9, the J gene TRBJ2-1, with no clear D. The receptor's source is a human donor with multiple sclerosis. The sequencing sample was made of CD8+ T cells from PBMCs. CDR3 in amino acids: CASSPRRYNEQFF. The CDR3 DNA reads TGTGCCAGCAGCCCTAGACGCTACAATGAGCAGTTCTTC.